Below, 19 T cell receptor beta chains from the same sample are listed, as sequenced in a study of cytomegalovirus exposure and HLA in healthy donors. Researchers ran the PCR with 60 Vbeta and 13 Jbeta primers. TCRdb keeps only in-frame clones here, not all; method: immunoSEQ multiplex PCR. This table holds approximately 140,000 clones, around 81% found once. Sequenced input: PBMCs. The receptors here all came from a man between 18 and 29 years old in good health and CMV-seronegative.

Only one count was recorded for this clone. This chain joins TRBV25-1 and TRBJ2-3; D is unclear. CDR3 size: 13 residues. Germline V gene data show CDR1 as MGHDK and CDR2 as SYGVNS. The V end lost 3 bases, the J end lost 2 bases, and 6 bases lay between the germline ends. CDR3 in amino acids: CASSESYTDTQYF. DNA for the CDR3: TGTGCCAGCAGTGAGAGTTACACAGATACGCAGTATTTT. The entire variable domain, with the rest obtained from reference TRBV25-1 and TRBJ2-3, is as follows: EADIYQTPRYLVIGTGKKITLECSQTMGHDKMYWYQQDPGMELHLIHYSYGVNSTEKGDLSSESTVSRIRTEHFPLTLESARPSHTSQYLCASSESYTDTQYFGPGTRLTVL.

CDR3: CASSGGGRGYTF. The CDR3 coding sequence is TGTGCCAGCTCGGGGGGAGGTCGCGGCTACACCTTC. The J gene is TRBJ1-2, the V gene TRBV18, with D possibly matching TRBD1 (5 bases). The CDR3 length is 12 residues. V was shortened by 6 bases and J by 8 bases, with 13 bases between the two germline ends. Germline loops: CDR1 KGHSH, CDR2 LQKENI.

This clone was picked up a small number of times. The CDR3 bases are TGTGCCAGCACCGCGGGATTCAAAGTCGAAAAACTGTTTTTT. Protein product: CASTAGFKVEKLFF. The J gene is TRBJ1-4, the V gene TRBV28, with D unclear. Germline CDR1 is MDHEN and CDR2 is SYDVKM. Trimming took 7 bases from V and 8 from J, leaving 17 bases between them. CDR3 length: 14 residues.

The genes are TRBV9 and TRBJ2-5; 7 bases are shared with TRBD2. The CDR3 loop spans 15 amino acids. CDR1 SGDLS and CDR2 YYNGEE come from the germline V gene. V shed 3 bases, J shed 5 bases, and the junction held 10 bases outside the gene matches. CDR3 nucleotides: TGTGCCAGCAGCGGATCCGGGACTAATGGGGAGACCCAGTACTTC. Translating gives CASSGSGTNGETQYF.

With respect to this clone: Likely a read error: the CDR3 ends without its conserved phenylalanine or tryptophan. The limits of the CDR3 on the DNA are not certain, so only TCRdb's listed CDR3 is given. The chain employs TRBV25-1 and TRBJ1-1; whether TRBD1, the table's D call, matches the DNA was not checked. The CDR3 has 11 amino acids, counting both end residues. Germline CDR1 reads MGHDK; CDR2 reads SYGVNS. CDR3 sequence: CASSDGTGARV.

This chain joins TRBV10-1 and TRBJ1-6, with 8 bases fitting TRBD1. Trimming removed 5 bases from V and 7 bases from J; junction bases left unmatched: 4. The CDR3 loop spans 14 amino acids. Germline CDR1 is WNHNN and CDR2 is SYGVQD (reference sequence). CDR3 nucleotide sequence: TGCGCCAGCAGTTGGGACAGGCTAAATTCACCCCTCCACTTT. This sequence encodes CASSWDRLNSPLHF.

The gene calls are TRBV2 and TRBJ1-3; 11 bases agree with TRBD1. Per the germline V gene, CDR1 is SNHLY and CDR2 is FYNNEI. Losses at the gene ends were 8 bases for V and 1 base for J; bases not matched to a gene: 4. The CDR3 has 15 residues. The DNA of the CDR3 is TGTGCCAGCGGGCGGGACAGGGGGTCTGGAAACACCATATATTTT. Residues: CASGRDRGSGNTIYF.

This clone showed up just a few times. The V and J genes are TRBV5-1 and TRBJ1-2; 7 bases are shared with TRBD1. V shed 4 bases, J shed 8 bases, and the junction held 11 bases outside the gene matches. CDR1 and CDR2 from the germline V gene are SGHRS and YFSETQ. CDR3 length: 14 amino acids. Here the CDR3 reads CASSKDRLEGGYTF. CDR3 in DNA: TGCGCCAGCAGCAAGGACAGGTTGGAGGGGGGCTACACCTTC.

The chain links TRBV28 to TRBJ1-1; D call uncertain. Germline V CDR1 and CDR2: MDHEN, SYDVKM. The CDR3 is made up of 15 amino acids. Trimming pared 7 bases from V and 6 bases from J, leaving 21 bases between. CDR3 DNA: TGTGCCAGCAACACCCCTATGGTTGGACTTTCTGAAGCTTTCTTT. Its protein is CASNTPMVGLSEAFF.

About this clone: Within the sample, other DNA sequences also encode this same CDR3. The V gene is TRBV5-1, the J gene TRBJ2-7, with D unresolved. This CDR3 comprises 11 residues. Germline V gives CDR1 SGHRS, CDR2 YFSETQ. The V and J ends lost 0 bases and 7 bases respectively, with 5 bases between them. The CDR3 coding sequence is TGCGCCAGCAGCTTGGCCGGGGAGCAGTACTTC. It translates to CASSLAGEQYF.

The J gene is TRBJ1-1, the V gene TRBV27; D is unresolved. CDR3 size: 13 residues. Germline CDR1 MNHEY, CDR2 SMNVEV (reference sequence). With 3 bases removed from V and 6 bases from J, the gap between germline ends came to 11 bases. The chain's CDR3 is CASSFEGRPEAFF. CDR3 in DNA: TGTGCCAGCAGTTTCGAGGGTAGACCTGAAGCTTTCTTT.

The chain links TRBV2 to TRBJ2-7; a possible D gene is TRBD2 (6 bases). Trimming removed 6 bases at V and 6 bases at J, with 21 bases between. From germline, CDR1 is SNHLY and CDR2 FYNNEI. The CDR3 runs to 15 residues. CDR3 DNA: TGTGCCAGCAGCTCTACCGGGATCCTCGGGGGCGAGCAGTACTTC. It translates to CASSSTGILGGEQYF.

The chain is built from TRBV7-8 and TRBJ1-5, with D possibly being TRBD1 (6 bases). Germline values: CDR1 SGHVS, CDR2 FQNEAQ. V gave up 2 bases and J gave up 4 bases, with 18 bases separating them. This CDR3 is built from 17 residues. The CDR3 region has the DNA TGTGCCAGCAGCTTAATGCTATCAGGGGAGTTTAATCAGCCCCAGCATTTT. It is translated as CASSLMLSGEFNQPQHF.

In this sample, this clone turned up a few times. The CDR3 reads CASRGARSYNSPLHF. The CDR3 DNA is TGTGCCAGCAGGGGGGCTAGGTCCTATAATTCACCCCTCCACTTT. The genes are TRBV27 and TRBJ1-6; D perhaps matches TRBD1 (6 bases). Trimming removed 6 bases at V and 1 base at J, with 10 bases between. This CDR3 has 15 amino acids. The germline CDR1 and CDR2 sequences are MNHEY and SMNVEV (reference sequence).

The chain links TRBV5-1 to TRBJ2-7, with TRBD2 as a possible D gene (6 bases). Germline V gene lookup returns CDR1 SGHRS and CDR2 YFSETQ. V lost 6 bases and J 5 bases, leaving 12 bases between the germline ends. The CDR3 is made up of 12 amino acids. CDR3 bases: TGCGCCAGCACAGAGTCGGGGGACGAGCAGTACTTC. Translating it yields CASTESGDEQYF. The whole variable domain, remainder taken from reference TRBV5-1 and TRBJ2-7, is KAGVTQTPRYLIKTRGQQVTLSCSPISGHRSVSWYQQTPGQGLQFLFEYFSETQRNKGNFPGRFSGRQFSNSRSEMNVSTLELGDSALYLCASTESGDEQYFGPGTRLTVT.

This clone showed up just once. The chain combines TRBV10-1 with TRBJ2-7, with D perhaps matching TRBD1 (5 bases). V was trimmed by 6 bases and J by 2 bases, leaving 11 bases between them. Germline-derived CDR1 and CDR2 are WNHNN and SYGVQD (reference sequence). The CDR3 sequence is 13 residues long. Written as DNA, the CDR3 is TGCGCCAGCAGCAGCACAGGCACCTACGAGCAGTACTTC. This gives the protein CASSSTGTYEQYF.

Only a few counts were recorded for this clone. The rearrangement joins TRBV30 to TRBJ1-6; D not certain. The CDR3 has 10 amino acids. Germline CDR1 is GTSNPN and CDR2 is SVGIG (reference sequence). Trimming removed 5 bases at V and 9 bases at J, with 5 bases between. CDR3: CAWSPSPLHF. Here the CDR3 DNA reads TGTGCCTGGTCTCCTTCACCCCTCCACTTT.

This clone was seen only a few times. The rearrangement uses TRBV7-3 and TRBJ1-1, with a weak D call TRBD1 (5 bases). Deletions cut 2 bases from V and 4 bases from J, with 8 bases between. The CDR3 covers 13 residues. Germline V gene sequence: CDR1 SGHTA, CDR2 FQGTGA. In DNA, the CDR3 is TGTGCCAGCAGCTTAGAGGGACTCACTGAAGCTTTCTTT. As protein: CASSLEGLTEAFF. Full variable domain (remainder filled in from reference TRBV7-3 and TRBJ1-1): GAGVSQTPSNKVTEKGKYVELRCDPISGHTALYWYRQSLGQGPEFLIYFQGTGAADDSGLPNDRFFAVRPEGSVSTLKIQRTERGDSAVYLCASSLEGLTEAFFGQGTRLTVV.

V and J are TRBV6-6 and TRBJ1-5; 8 positions match TRBD1. V shed 2 bases, J shed 7 bases, and the junction held 7 bases outside the gene matches. This CDR3 is built from 15 residues. The germline gives CDR1 MNHNY, CDR2 SVGAGI (reference sequence). The CDR3, as DNA: TGTGCCAGCAGTTACCGACAGGGGTCCAAACAGCCCCAGCATTTT. As protein: CASSYRQGSKQPQHF.